The T cell receptor beta chain under discussion was sequenced for a study of TIL therapy for anti-PD-1-resistant metastatic lung cancer (dated by TCRdb to about 2021). Background on the whole study: Among the enrolled patients, the median age was about 52 years (range about 38-75), and the median tumor PD-L1 proportion score was around 6%. Most of the cohort had lung adenocarcinoma, including a handful of EGFR-mutant tumors and two ALK-rearranged tumors, and half of the patients were either current or former smokers. Clonotypes were tracked across tumor, expanded TIL product and serial blood samples by T cell receptor beta sequencing of tumor and peripheral blood. Across the cohort, whole-exome sequencing showed a median non-synonymous tumor mutation burden of 1.5 mutations per megabase.

The investigation overall reported the following: Higher clonality and lower diversity were observed in expanded TIL cultures than in baseline intratumoral T cells (median clonality roughly 6.5% vs 31%, p < 0.0001). Clonal turnover during TIL culture was high, and many clones enriched in the product were not detected in the baseline tumor, suggesting clonal contraction rather than faithful expansion. Because the cohort was highly selected, with more treatment-naive, never-smoker and oncogene-addicted patients than is typical, generalizability is limited. The study protocol defined all tumor marker inferences as exploratory.

Points on this clone: No cognate antigen has been identified for it. No qualities accompany the bases; no much larger clone lies one base away.

Looking up the germline V gene yields CDR1 KGHSH and CDR2 LQKENI. The V end loses 1 base and the J end loses 0 bases, and a stretch of 15 bases separates them. From its cysteine to its phenylalanine, the CDR3 spans 18 amino acids. CDR3 DNA only is kept here, 54 bases in frame from base 1. The label giving this sample's time point can be read as: pre-treatment sample, taken before nivolumab and TIL therapy. The baseline tumor samples, taken from the same resection that was used to grow TIL, were excised metastases, most often pleural nodules or supraclavicular lymph nodes. Before any PD-1/PD-L1 blockade was given, tumors were harvested, nivolumab was then administered, and patients who progressed went on to receive lymphodepletion, an infusion of expanded TIL, and IL-2. Adults with stage 4 NSCLC were enrolled from October 2017 to January 2020 in a dual-center phase I trial. The samples were obtained from a phase I trial that was single-arm and open-label and tested tumor-infiltrating lymphocyte therapy combined with nivolumab in advanced non-small cell lung cancer. Portions of each resected tumor were snap-frozen in liquid nitrogen and were stored at -80 degrees C. Tumor regions of interest were chosen on H&E sections by laser-capture macrodissection, pulverized into approximately 15 mg aliquots, and extracted with Qiagen Allprep kits.

Using bias-controlled multiplex PCR with the immunoSEQ v3 hsTCRB kit, the TCR beta CDR3 regions were amplified from genomic DNA. TCR libraries were sequenced on an Illumina NextSeq 500 to 1.5 million to 2 million read pairs for survey level or roughly 4.5-6 million for deep level. The published analysis was carried out like this. Clonality was reported by immunoSEQ Analyzer software, which also assigned V, D and J genes and filtered out non-productive sequences. Repertoires were compared using productive Simpson clonality and Morisita overlap index of productive TRB rearrangements between infused TIL and blood. Drawn from immuneACCESS, this table holds only the in-frame rearrangements with V and J called that TCRdb kept. Clones are partly lost; checked studies trace under half to an unresolved V gene and leave the rest unexplained. D and trimming were read from the DNA, whereas the V and J calls and clone size are those reported in that table. In this sample the table shows under 2,500 clones, less than 75% of which occur a single time. The ten largest clones take up roughly 15% of the sample.

The chain is made from TRBV18 and TRBJ2-2, and possibly TRBD1, on 6 matching bases. The sequence was obtained from a person aged 25 to 85 with non-small cell lung cancer. Some clones in this sample may be carry-over from other donors' samples. The material sequenced was tumor tissue, taken at baseline. The CDR3 is CASSPRGRTVANTGELFF. The DNA sequence follows: TGTGCCAGCTCACCACGGGGCCGGACAGTAGCGAACACCGGGGAGCTGTTTTTT. Reference TRBV18 and TRBJ2-2 proteins supply the regions before and after the CDR3; the full variable domain is: NAGVMQNPRHLVRRRGQEARLRCSPMKGHSHVYWYRQLPEEGLKFMVYLQKENIIDESGMPKERFSAEFPKEGPSILRIQQVVRGDSAAYFCASSPRGRTVANTGELFFGEGSRLTVL.